This T cell receptor beta chain was documented in a study of T cell repertoires in cytomegalovirus infection. V was pared by 0 bases and J by 5 bases, with 6 bases of the junction left unmatched. Germline assignment: CDR1 DFQATT and CDR2 SNEGSKA (reference sequence). The CDR3 sequence is 14 residues long. Turning to this clonotype: The antigen is undetermined.

MiXCR was run by TCRdb on the reads, yielding one entry per CDR3 protein. This sample yields over 100,000 distinct CDR3 sequences, of which 25% to 35% are seen a single time; roughly 81% belongs to the top ten. Material: CD8+ T cells from cultured PBMCs, obtained from culture after CMV antigen stimulation. The chain combines TRBV20-1 with TRBJ1-1; 7 bases align to TRBD1. This TCR came from a human donor in good health (CMV status not recorded). Some clones in this sample may be carry-over from other donors' samples. CDR3 protein: CSARDKGAWTEAFF. The CDR3 DNA is TGCAGTGCTAGAGATAAGGGGGCTTGGACTGAAGCTTTCTTT.